This T cell receptor beta chain is from a study of OX40 agonist ivuxolimab in advanced cancers. Notes on the study in general: CD4+ and CD8+ blood T cells expanded clonally by week 6 at 0.1 to 3.0 mg/kg.

Measured with immunoSEQ multiplex PCR; TCRdb has only the in-frame clones, and not every one. This table has approximately 70,000 clones, about 84% appearing once. In regard to this clone: Its specificity is not known.

The sequencing here drew on CD4+ or CD8+ T cells sorted from blood, taken in a trial of the OX40 agonist ivuxolimab. This sequence originates from an adult with an advanced solid tumor such as melanoma, head and neck, liver or kidney cancer.

The CDR3 DNA sequence: TGCGCCAGCATTTCCCCAAGGACCCCGTCCTATATCCCACCCCTCCACTTT. Translating gives CASISPRTPSYIPPLHF. The rearrangement uses TRBV4-3 and TRBJ1-6; D unresolved. This CDR3 spans 17 amino acids. Germline loops: CDR1 LGHNA, CDR2 YSLEER. Trimming took 7 bases from V and 11 from J, leaving 27 bases between them.